Below are 6 T cell receptor beta chains sequenced from a single sample in a study of metastatic and nonmetastatic thyroid tumors. Before thyroid surgery, none of the patients had received any treatment. TCRdb re-analyzed the PCR reads through MiXCR. The sample consists of about 59,000 clones, 15% to 20% of them appearing once. The sample comprised blood. These receptors all come from a male donor with papillary thyroid cancer or a benign thyroid nodule (not recorded which). Some clones in this sample may be carry-over from other donors' samples.

Turning to this clone: This likely comes from a read error, as the CDR3 has no conserved phenylalanine or tryptophan at its end. Because the CDR3's place on the DNA is in doubt, the DNA is left out and the CDR3 is given as listed by TCRdb. This chain uses TRBV7-3 with TRBJ2-7; no check of the table's D call, TRBD2, against the DNA was made. CDR1 and CDR2 (germline): SGHTA, FQGTGA. The CDR3 spans 8 amino acids, including both terminal residues. The CDR3 spells CASSSAVR.

V and J are TRBV11-1 and TRBJ2-7, with TRBD2 identical over 7 bases. The CDR3 spans 17 residues. Per germline, CDR1 SGHAT and CDR2 FQDESV (reference sequence). J gave up 2 bases and V 0 bases, and 10 bases lay outside the gene matches. The DNA of the CDR3 is TGTGCCAGCAGCTTAGCGGGGGGGTTGAGACCTACCTACGAGCAGTACTTC. It yields the protein CASSLAGGLRPTYEQYF.

This clone has at least ten counts. The rearrangement links TRBV24-1 to TRBJ2-7; no firm D call. There are 12 residues in the CDR3. Germline lookup yields CDR1 KGHDR and CDR2 SFDVKD. V gave up 5 bases and J gave up 2 bases, with 6 bases separating them. In DNA, the CDR3 is TGTGCCACCAGTGCAGGTCCCTACGAGCAGTACTTC. Amino acids: CATSAGPYEQYF.

A remark on this clone: One base away lies a much larger clone, so this may be a sequencing read error. The gene calls are TRBV9 and TRBJ2-5; 8 bases match TRBD2. This CDR3 region has 13 residues. Germline V gene lookup returns CDR1 SGDLS and CDR2 YYNGEE. CDR3 loop: CAISVEGLGTQYF. In DNA, the CDR3 is TGTGCCATCAGCGTAGAGGGACTAGGCACCCAGTACTTC.

This clone appeared many times. This chain connects TRBV28 to TRBJ2-7, with D possibly TRBD1 on 5 matching bases. Germline CDR1 and CDR2: MDHEN and SYDVKM. This CDR3 has 12 residues. V shed 3 bases and J shed 4 bases, with 7 bases lying between them. CDR3 sequence reads: CASSLKGYEQYF. The CDR3 bases are TGTGCCAGCAGTTTGAAGGGGTACGAGCAGTACTTC.

This clone was recorded many times. The rearrangement joins TRBV16 to TRBJ1-2; D gene ambiguous. Germline V lookup: CDR1 KGHSY, CDR2 FQNENV. The CDR3 spans 13 residues. The V and J ends lost 0 bases and 8 bases respectively, with 10 bases between them. CDR3 DNA sequence: TGTGCCAGCAGCCAATCTCTAGGGAGCGGCTACACCTTC. Its protein is CASSQSLGSGYTF.